A selection of T cell receptor beta chains follows, all from one sample in a study of blood T cells in healthy people across ages. Each CDR3 protein is one row after TCRdb ran MiXCR on the 5' RACE reads. The sample holds roughly 680,000 distinct CDR3 sequences; about half are singletons and the top ten take under 35%. Input material: blood. Every receptor here comes from a woman in her sixties in good health. The CDR3 runs from the conserved cysteine through the conserved F or W. D genes are given only for firm matches. Expanded clones get a size class; other rows say once, few or many, or leave the size out.

abundance | d_gene | j_gene | v_gene | CDR3aa | CDR3nt
NA | NA | TRBJ2-7 | TRBV6-5 | CASSYPGGSGEQYF | TGTGCCAGCAGTTACCCTGGGGGCTCCGGCGAGCAGTACTTC
NA | NA | TRBJ2-5 | TRBV5-1 | CASSLDGRPYNEQYF | TGCGCCAGCAGCTTGGACGGGAGACCCTACAATGAGCAGTACTTC
NA | TRBD1 | TRBJ2-1 | TRBV9 | CASSVGGQGPSYAYNEQFF | TGTGCCAGCAGCGTTGGTGGACAGGGACCCTCGTATGCGTACAATGAGCAGTTCTTC
few | NA | TRBJ1-2 | TRBV4-1 | CASSQAGGYGGYTF | TGCGCCAGCAGCCAAGCAGGAGGGTACGGTGGCTACACCTTC
NA | NA | TRBJ2-7 | TRBV2 | CASSEAVLQYNEQYF | TGTGCCAGCAGTGAAGCTGTCCTACAGTACAATGAGCAGTACTTC
NA | TRBD2 | TRBJ2-1 | TRBV4-3 | CASSQGPSGSSSSYEQFF | TGCGCCAGCAGCCAAGGTCCTAGCGGGAGTTCCTCCTCCTATGAGCAGTTCTTC
NA | NA | TRBJ2-2 | TRBV11-2 | CAVGSLTGELFF | TGTGCGGTGGGTAGCCTCACCGGGGAGCTGTTTTTT
NA | TRBD2 | TRBJ2-3 | TRBV5-6 | CASSSSGRRSTDTQYF | TGTGCCAGCAGCTCGAGCGGGAGACGTAGCACAGATACGCAGTATTTT
few | TRBD1 | TRBJ1-2 | TRBV5-1 | CASSGQEYGYTF | TGCGCCAGTTCGGGACAGGAATATGGCTACACCTTC
NA | NA | TRBJ1-1 | TRBV28 | CASSLLQAEAFF | TGTGCCAGCAGCCTCCTTCAGGCTGAAGCTTTCTTT
NA | NA | TRBJ1-2 | TRBV7-2 | CASSLARQGDGYTF | TGTGCCAGCAGCTTAGCGCGGCAGGGTGATGGCTACACCTTC
few | TRBD1 | TRBJ2-7 | TRBV18 | CASSPGQDRAEQYF | TGTGCCAGCTCACCGGGCCAGGACAGGGCCGAGCAGTACTTC
few | NA | TRBJ2-7 | TRBV7-2 | CASSLDFGEGKQYF | TGTGCCAGCAGCCTGGACTTTGGAGAGGGCAAGCAGTACTTC
NA | TRBD2 | TRBJ2-7 | TRBV7-2 | CASSHTRLAGYEQYF | TGTGCCAGCAGCCACACCCGACTAGCGGGGTACGAGCAGTACTTC
NA | TRBD2 | TRBJ2-5 | TRBV4-3 | CASSQGNGLAGFEEQYF | TGCGCCAGCAGCCAAGGTAACGGACTAGCGGGATTTGAGGAGCAGTACTTC
NA | NA | TRBJ1-3 | TRBV4-1 | CASSQVIWRSGTIYF | TGCGCCAGCAGCCAAGTTATATGGAGATCTGGGACCATATATTTT
few | NA | TRBJ1-1 | TRBV28 | CASSLGRVGAFF | TGTGCCAGCAGTTTAGGTCGGGTGGGAGCTTTCTTT
NA | TRBD2 | TRBJ2-4 | TRBV28 | CASSPGLAGLAKNIQYF | TGTGCCAGCAGTCCAGGACTAGCCGGACTAGCCAAAAACATTCAGTACTTC
NA | NA | TRBJ2-7 | TRBV20-1 | CSARDRGRDSTREQYF | TGCAGTGCTAGAGATCGGGGCCGGGACTCAACTCGGGAGCAGTACTTC
NA | TRBD2 | TRBJ2-5 | TRBV20-1 | CSVPSAAGEGHEQYF | TGCAGTGTCCCATCAGCAGCGGGAGAAGGTCATGAGCAGTACTTC
few | NA | TRBJ1-2 | TRBV20-1 | CSARDPLGGNYGYTF | TGCAGTGCTAGAGATCCCCTGGGGGGAAACTATGGCTACACCTTC
NA | TRBD2 | TRBJ2-7 | TRBV20-1 | CSASKSTSAIYEQYF | TGCAGTGCTAGTAAGTCGACTAGCGCGATATACGAGCAGTACTTC
NA | NA | TRBJ2-2 | TRBV7-3 | CASSGQAVNTGELFF | TGTGCCAGCAGCGGCCAGGCGGTAAACACCGGGGAGCTGTTTTTT
NA | NA | TRBJ2-7 | TRBV7-9 | CASRPPGNYEQYF | TGTGCCAGCAGGCCTCCAGGGAACTACGAGCAGTACTTC
NA | NA | TRBJ2-7 | TRBV4-2 | CACSQQAKDYEQYF | TGTGCCTGCAGCCAGCAGGCGAAGGACTACGAGCAGTACTTC
few | NA | TRBJ1-5 | TRBV5-1 | CASSPDGSNQPQHF | TGCGCCAGCAGCCCGGACGGGAGCAATCAGCCCCAGCATTTT
NA | NA | TRBJ1-2 | TRBV9 | CASSVEPTNYGYTF | TGTGCCAGCAGCGTAGAACCAACTAACTATGGCTACACCTTC
NA | NA | TRBJ2-7 | TRBV7-8 | CASSLRSRAYEQYF | TGTGCCAGCAGCTTAAGGAGCAGGGCTTACGAGCAGTACTTC